The sequence of this T cell receptor (beta chain) was determined in a study of blood T cell repertoires in COVID-19. Study overall: From the United States, Italy and Spain came samples of acute and convalescent COVID-19. T cells, B-cell-depleted T cells, or PBMCs supplied cDNA or gDNA.

Recruited during active infection, patients (from Seattle) were subsequently followed longitudinally. Authors' analysis steps: Estimation of nucleated cell counts was performed using reference gene primer amplification. TCRdb's copy holds only in-frame clones and misses some; the assay was immunoSEQ multiplex PCR. The DNA was the basis for D and trimming; V, J and clone size are from that table. The table has fewer than 200,000 clones, roughly 82% seen once. V trimming: 0 bases; J trimming: 5 bases; junction bases outside the gene matches: 9. From germline, CDR1 is WNHNN and CDR2 SYGVQD (reference sequence). This CDR3 has 17 residues.

The chain couples TRBV10-1 to TRBJ2-3; TRBD2 matches at 9 bases. The specimen was peripheral blood. The clonotype originates from a woman in her thirties or forties with COVID-19, enrolled during active disease. The CDR3 reads CASSESGIAGAGDTQYF. DNA of the CDR3: TGCGCCAGCAGTGAGTCCGGGATAGCGGGGGCCGGAGATACGCAGTATTTT.